This TCR beta chain originates from a study of spatial heterogeneity in lung cancer. General study points: Counts of expanded alpha and beta TCRs within tumors tracked the tumor nonsynonymous mutation count. Ubiquitous and regional nonsynonymous mutations were each tracked by the matching count of ubiquitous or regional expanded TCRs.

Indicated time point: sample taken at primary tumor resection. More than 70 TRACERx patients with early, untreated non-small cell lung cancer donated samples. The presence of a unique molecular identifier marked each TCR cDNA molecule. Via MiXCR, TCRdb re-called the 5' RACE reads, giving one row per CDR3 protein. The table shows nearly 11,000 distinct CDR3 sequences, with around 5% occurring only once. This clonotype was counted ten times or more. The antigen remains unidentified. Germline V CDR1 and CDR2: LGHNT, FRNRAP. The length of the CDR3 is 12 residues. Trimming took off 9 bases at V and 6 bases at J, with 12 bases between the two ends.

V usage is TRBV12-5 and J usage is TRBJ1-5; possible D gene TRBD1, 6 bases. The sample here was lung tumor tissue, taken at surgery. This sequence was found in a male donor with early-stage non-small cell lung cancer. The CDR3 DNA is TGTGCTAGCGTGGAAGGGGGTCAGCCCCAGCATTTT. This codes for CASVEGGQPQHF.